The rows below give T cell receptor beta chains drawn from one sample of a study of blood T cell repertoires in COVID-19. Method: immunoSEQ multiplex PCR; TCRdb's copy keeps in-frame clones and lacks some. The sample consists of some 95,000 clones, about 88% of them appearing once. What was sequenced was peripheral blood. These receptors were collected from a man older than 75 with active or convalescent COVID-19. CDR3s leave out the opening cysteine and the closing phenylalanine or tryptophan.

TRBV7-2	TRBJ2-3	ASSLVRSDTQY
TRBV11-2	TRBJ2-1	ASSLAGGPVYNEQF
TRBV12-5	TRBJ2-2	ASAPWTGGSTGELF
TRBV7-3	TRBJ2-1	ASRVTTPEQF
TRBV11-2	TRBJ2-3	ASSRLAGGSDTQY
TRBV10-3	TRBJ2-7	AISDRDYEQY
TRBV5-4	TRBJ2-1	ASSAKQGGSYNEQF
TRBV15	TRBJ2-7	ATSRDRASGWSYEQY
TRBV27	TRBJ1-6	ASSPENGQGNSPLH
TRBV18	TRBJ2-6	ASSPGQGALGANVLT
TRBV7-9	TRBJ2-7	ASRAGASSFEQY
TRBV14	TRBJ2-1	ASSLRQGGPNEQF